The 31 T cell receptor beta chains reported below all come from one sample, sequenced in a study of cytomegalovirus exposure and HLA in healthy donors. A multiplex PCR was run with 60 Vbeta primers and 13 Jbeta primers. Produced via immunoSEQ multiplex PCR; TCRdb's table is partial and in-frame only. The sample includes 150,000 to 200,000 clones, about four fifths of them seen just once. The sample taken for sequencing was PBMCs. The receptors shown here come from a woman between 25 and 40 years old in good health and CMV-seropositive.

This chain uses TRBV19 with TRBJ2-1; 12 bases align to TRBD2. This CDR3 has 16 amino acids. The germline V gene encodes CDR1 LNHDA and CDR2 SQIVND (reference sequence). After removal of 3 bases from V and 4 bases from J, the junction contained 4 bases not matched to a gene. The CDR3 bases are TGTGCCAGTAGTATGTCCCTAGCGGGGGGGTACAATGAGCAGTTCTTC. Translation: CASSMSLAGGYNEQFF. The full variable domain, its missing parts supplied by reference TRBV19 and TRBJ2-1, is DGGITQSPKYLFRKEGQNVTLSCEQNLNHDAMYWYRQDPGQGLRLIYYSQIVNDFQKGDIAEGYSVSREKKESFPLTVTSAQKNPTAFYLCASSMSLAGGYNEQFFGPGTRLTVL.

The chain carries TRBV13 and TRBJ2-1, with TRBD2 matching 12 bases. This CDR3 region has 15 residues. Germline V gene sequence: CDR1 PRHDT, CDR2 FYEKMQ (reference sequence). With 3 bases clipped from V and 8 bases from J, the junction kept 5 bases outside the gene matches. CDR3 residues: CASSFWTSGTYEQFF. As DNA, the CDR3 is TGTGCCAGCAGCTTCTGGACTAGCGGGACCTATGAGCAGTTCTTC.

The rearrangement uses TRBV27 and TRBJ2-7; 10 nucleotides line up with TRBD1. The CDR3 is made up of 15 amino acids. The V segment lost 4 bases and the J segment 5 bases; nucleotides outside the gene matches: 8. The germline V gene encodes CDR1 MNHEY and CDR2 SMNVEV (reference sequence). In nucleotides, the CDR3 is TGTGCCAGCAGTTCCCCGACAGGGGGCGGACACGAGCAGTACTTC. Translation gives CASSSPTGGGHEQYF.

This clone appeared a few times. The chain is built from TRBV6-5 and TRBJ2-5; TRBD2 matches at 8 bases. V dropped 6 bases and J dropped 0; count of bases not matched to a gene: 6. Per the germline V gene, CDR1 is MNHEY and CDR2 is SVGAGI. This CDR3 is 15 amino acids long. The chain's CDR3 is CASRSTSDYQETQYF. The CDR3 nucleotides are TGTGCCAGCAGGTCGACTAGCGATTACCAAGAGACCCAGTACTTC.

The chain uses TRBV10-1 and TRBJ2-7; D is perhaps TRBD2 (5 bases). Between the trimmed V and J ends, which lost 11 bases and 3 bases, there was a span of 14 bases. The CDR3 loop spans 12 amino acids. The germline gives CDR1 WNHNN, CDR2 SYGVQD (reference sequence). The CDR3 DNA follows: TGCGCCGACAACGGGAACCTCTACGAGCAGTACTTC. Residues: CADNGNLYEQYF.

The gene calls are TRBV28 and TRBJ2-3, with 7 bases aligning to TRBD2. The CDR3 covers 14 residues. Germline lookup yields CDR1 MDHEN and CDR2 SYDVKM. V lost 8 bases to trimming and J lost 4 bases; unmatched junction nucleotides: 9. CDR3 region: CASCPLGGADTQYF. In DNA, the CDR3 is TGTGCCAGCTGCCCATTGGGAGGGGCAGATACGCAGTATTTT.

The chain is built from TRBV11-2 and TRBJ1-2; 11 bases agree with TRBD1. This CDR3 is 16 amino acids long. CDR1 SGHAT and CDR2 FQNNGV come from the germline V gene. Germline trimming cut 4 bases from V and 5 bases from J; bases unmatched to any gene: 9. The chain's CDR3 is CASSWTGGHTSYGYTF. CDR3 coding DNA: TGTGCCAGCAGCTGGACAGGGGGCCACACTAGTTATGGCTACACCTTC.

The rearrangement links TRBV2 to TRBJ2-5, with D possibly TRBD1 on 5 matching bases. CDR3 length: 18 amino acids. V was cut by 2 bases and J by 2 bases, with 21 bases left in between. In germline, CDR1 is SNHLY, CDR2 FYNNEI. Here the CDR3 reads CASSEFLSAGKEQETQYF. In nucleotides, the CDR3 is TGTGCCAGCAGTGAATTTCTTTCTGCAGGGAAGGAACAAGAGACCCAGTACTTC.

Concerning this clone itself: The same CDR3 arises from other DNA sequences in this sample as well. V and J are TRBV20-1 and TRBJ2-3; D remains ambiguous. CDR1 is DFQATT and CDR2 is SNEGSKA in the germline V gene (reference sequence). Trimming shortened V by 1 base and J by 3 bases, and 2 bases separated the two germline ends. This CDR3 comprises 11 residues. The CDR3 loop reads CSARVTDTQYF. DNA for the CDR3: TGCAGTGCTAGAGTAACAGATACGCAGTATTTT.

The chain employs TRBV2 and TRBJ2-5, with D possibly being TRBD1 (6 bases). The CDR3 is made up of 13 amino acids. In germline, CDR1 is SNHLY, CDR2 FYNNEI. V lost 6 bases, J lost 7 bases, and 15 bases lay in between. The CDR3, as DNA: TGTGCCAGCAGCACTACACAGGGTGGGACCCAGTACTTC. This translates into CASSTTQGGTQYF.

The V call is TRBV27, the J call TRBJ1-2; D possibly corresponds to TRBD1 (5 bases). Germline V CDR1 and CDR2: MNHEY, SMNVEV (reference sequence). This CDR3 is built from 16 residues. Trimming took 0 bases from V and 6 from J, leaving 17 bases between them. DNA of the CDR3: TGTGCCAGCAGTTTATCTGGGATCAACAGGATTGATGGCTACACCTTC. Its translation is CASSLSGINRIDGYTF.

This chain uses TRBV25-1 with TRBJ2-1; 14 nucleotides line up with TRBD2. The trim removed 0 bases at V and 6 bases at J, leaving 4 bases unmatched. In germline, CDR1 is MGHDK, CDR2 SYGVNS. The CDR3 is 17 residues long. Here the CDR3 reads CASSEYGLAGGSNEQFF. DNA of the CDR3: TGTGCCAGCAGTGAATATGGACTAGCGGGAGGATCCAATGAGCAGTTCTTC. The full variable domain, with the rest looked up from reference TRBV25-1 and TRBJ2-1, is EADIYQTPRYLVIGTGKKITLECSQTMGHDKMYWYQQDPGMELHLIHYSYGVNSTEKGDLSSESTVSRIRTEHFPLTLESARPSHTSQYLCASSEYGLAGGSNEQFFGPGTRLTVL.

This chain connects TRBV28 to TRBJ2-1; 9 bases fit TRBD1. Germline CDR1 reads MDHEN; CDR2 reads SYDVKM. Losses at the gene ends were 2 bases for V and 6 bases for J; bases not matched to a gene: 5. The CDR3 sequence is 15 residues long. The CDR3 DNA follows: TGTGCCAGCAGTTTACCGGGACAGGGTGGCAATGAGCAGTTCTTC. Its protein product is CASSLPGQGGNEQFF.

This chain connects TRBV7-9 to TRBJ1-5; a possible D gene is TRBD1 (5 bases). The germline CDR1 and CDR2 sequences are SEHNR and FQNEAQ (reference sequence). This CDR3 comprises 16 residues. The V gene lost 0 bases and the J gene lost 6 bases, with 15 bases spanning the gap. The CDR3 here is CASSLAVGGTGQPQHF. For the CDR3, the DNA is TGTGCCAGCAGCTTAGCGGTCGGGGGAACCGGTCAGCCCCAGCATTTT.

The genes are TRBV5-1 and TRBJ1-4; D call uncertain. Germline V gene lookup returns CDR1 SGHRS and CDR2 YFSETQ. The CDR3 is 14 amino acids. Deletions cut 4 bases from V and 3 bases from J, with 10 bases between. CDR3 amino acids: CASSPPTSNEKLFF. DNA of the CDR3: TGCGCCAGCAGCCCTCCTACGTCTAATGAAAAACTGTTTTTT.

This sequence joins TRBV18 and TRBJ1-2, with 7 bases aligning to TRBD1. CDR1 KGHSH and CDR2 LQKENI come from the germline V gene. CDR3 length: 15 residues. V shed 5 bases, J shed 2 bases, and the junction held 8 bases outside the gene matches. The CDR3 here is CASSSRDSDNYGYTF. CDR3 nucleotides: TGTGCCAGCTCATCGCGGGACAGCGACAACTATGGCTACACCTTC.

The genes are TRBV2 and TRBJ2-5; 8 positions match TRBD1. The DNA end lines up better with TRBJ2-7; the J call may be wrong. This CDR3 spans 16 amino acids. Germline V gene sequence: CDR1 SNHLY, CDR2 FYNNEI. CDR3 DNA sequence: TGTGCCAGCGGCCGAGGGGCAGCAGGGGGCCTCTACGAGCAGTACTTC. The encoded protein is CASGRGAAGGLYEQYF.

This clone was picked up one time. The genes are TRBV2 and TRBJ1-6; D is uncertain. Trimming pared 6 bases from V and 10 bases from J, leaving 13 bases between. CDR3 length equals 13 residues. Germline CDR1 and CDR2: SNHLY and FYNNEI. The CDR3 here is CASRAETRSPLHF. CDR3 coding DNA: TGTGCCAGCAGAGCGGAGACACGATCACCCCTCCACTTT.

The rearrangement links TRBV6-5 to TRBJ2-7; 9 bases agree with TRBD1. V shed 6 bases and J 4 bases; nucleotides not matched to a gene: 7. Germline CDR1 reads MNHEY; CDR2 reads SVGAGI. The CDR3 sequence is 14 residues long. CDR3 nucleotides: TGTGCCAGCAGACCGACAGGGGGGGGGTACGAGCAGTACTTC. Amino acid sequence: CASRPTGGGYEQYF.

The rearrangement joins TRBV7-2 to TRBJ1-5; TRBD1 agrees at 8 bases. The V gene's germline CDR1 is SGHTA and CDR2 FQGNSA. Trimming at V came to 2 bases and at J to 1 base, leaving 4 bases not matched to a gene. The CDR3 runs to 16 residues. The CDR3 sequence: CASSLRTGTSNQPQHF. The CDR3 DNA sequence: TGTGCCAGCAGCTTAAGGACAGGGACGAGCAATCAGCCCCAGCATTTT.

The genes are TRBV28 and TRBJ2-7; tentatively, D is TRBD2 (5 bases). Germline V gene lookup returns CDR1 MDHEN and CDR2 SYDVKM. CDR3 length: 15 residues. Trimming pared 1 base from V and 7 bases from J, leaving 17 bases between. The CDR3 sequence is CASSLSVNPGIEQYF. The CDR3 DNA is TGTGCCAGCAGTTTATCCGTCAATCCCGGGATTGAGCAGTACTTC.

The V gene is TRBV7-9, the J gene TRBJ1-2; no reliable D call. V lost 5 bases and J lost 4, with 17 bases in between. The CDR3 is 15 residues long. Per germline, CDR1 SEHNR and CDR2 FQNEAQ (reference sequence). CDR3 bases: TGTGCCAGCAGCAATACGGAGGGTTTAGGCTATGGCTACACCTTC. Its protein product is CASSNTEGLGYGYTF.

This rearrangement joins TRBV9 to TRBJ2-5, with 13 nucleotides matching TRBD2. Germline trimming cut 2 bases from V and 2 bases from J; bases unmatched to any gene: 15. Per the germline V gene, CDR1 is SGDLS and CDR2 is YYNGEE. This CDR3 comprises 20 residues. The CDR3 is CASSVTTSGGRTRHQETQYF. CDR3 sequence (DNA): TGTGCCAGCAGCGTTACGACTAGCGGGGGGCGAACCAGACATCAAGAGACCCAGTACTTC.

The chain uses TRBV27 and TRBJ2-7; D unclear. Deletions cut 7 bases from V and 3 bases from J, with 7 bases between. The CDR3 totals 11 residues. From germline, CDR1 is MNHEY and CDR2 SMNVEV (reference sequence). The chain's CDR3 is CASISGYEQYF. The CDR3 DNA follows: TGTGCCAGCATTTCGGGCTACGAGCAGTACTTC.

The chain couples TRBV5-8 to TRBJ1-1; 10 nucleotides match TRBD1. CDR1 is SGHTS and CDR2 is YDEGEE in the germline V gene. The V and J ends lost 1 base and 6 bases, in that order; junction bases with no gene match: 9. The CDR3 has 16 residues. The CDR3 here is CASSLWSGQGIAEAFF. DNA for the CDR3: TGTGCCAGCAGCTTGTGGTCGGGACAGGGGATCGCTGAAGCTTTCTTT.

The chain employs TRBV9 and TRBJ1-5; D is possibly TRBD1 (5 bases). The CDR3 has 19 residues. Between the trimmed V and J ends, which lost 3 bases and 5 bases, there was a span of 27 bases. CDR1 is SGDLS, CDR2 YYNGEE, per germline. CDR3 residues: CASSGGVGLIARDDQPQHF. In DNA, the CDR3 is TGTGCCAGCAGCGGGGGGGTGGGACTTATTGCCCGCGACGATCAGCCCCAGCATTTT.

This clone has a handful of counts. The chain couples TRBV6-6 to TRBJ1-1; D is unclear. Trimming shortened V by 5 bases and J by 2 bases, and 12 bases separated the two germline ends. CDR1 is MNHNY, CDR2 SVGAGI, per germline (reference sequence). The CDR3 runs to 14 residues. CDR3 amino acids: CASSLGRGNTEAFF. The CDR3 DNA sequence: TGTGCCAGCAGTCTAGGACGGGGTAACACTGAAGCTTTCTTT.

The DNA of the CDR3 is TGTGCCAGCAGTCCACTCCCCCGGAACACCGGGGAGCTGTTTTTT. It specifies CASSPLPRNTGELFF. The chain joins TRBV27 to TRBJ2-2, with unresolved D. Per germline, CDR1 MNHEY and CDR2 SMNVEV (reference sequence). Trimming removed 5 bases from V and 1 base from J, with 11 bases in between. This CDR3 region has 15 residues.

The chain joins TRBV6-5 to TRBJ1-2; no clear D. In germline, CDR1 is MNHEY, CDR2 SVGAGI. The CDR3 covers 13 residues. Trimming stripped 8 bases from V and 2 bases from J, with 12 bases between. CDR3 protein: CASLGFGNYGYTF. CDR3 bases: TGTGCCAGCCTCGGATTCGGGAACTATGGCTACACCTTC.

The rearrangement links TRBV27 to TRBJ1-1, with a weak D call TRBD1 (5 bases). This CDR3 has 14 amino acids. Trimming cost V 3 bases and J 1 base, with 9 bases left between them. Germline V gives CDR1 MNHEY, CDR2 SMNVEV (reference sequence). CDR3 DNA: TGTGCCAGCAGTTTGGGGGGAGGGAACACTGAAGCTTTCTTT. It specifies CASSLGGGNTEAFF.

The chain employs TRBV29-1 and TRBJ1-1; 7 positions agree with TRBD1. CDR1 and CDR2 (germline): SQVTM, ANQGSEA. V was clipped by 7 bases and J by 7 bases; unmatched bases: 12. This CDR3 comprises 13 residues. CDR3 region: CSALTGKGVEAFF. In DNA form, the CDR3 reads TGCAGCGCCTTGACAGGGAAGGGGGTTGAAGCTTTCTTT.